This is a list of T cell receptor beta chains from one sample in a study of cytomegalovirus exposure and HLA in healthy donors. Assay used: immunoSEQ multiplex PCR; TCRdb lists only in-frame clones, some missing. The sample consists of roughly 200,000 clones, roughly 84% of them appearing once. What was sequenced was PBMCs. These receptors came from a man aged 50 to 60 in good health and CMV-seronegative. Each CDR3 is given with its conserved first and last residue. The D gene is left open where the match is weak. The size of a clone is reported for some rows only, either as once, few or many, or as a class for expanded clones.

J gene	V gene	D gene	clone size	CDR3 protein	CDR3 DNA
TRBJ2-3	TRBV7-9	TRBD2	NA	CASGLATDTQYF	TGTGCCAGCGGACTAGCCACAGATACGCAGTATTTT
TRBJ1-4	TRBV21-1	NA	NA	CATLGGRADEKLFF	TGTGCCACCCTCGGGGGGCGGGCGGATGAAAAACTGTTTTTT
TRBJ2-7	TRBV7-9	TRBD1	NA	CASSSTGVSDEQYF	TGTGCCAGCAGCTCTACAGGGGTATCCGACGAGCAGTACTTC
TRBJ2-7	TRBV5-1	TRBD2	NA	CASAGLGLNEQYF	TGCGCCAGCGCGGGACTAGGATTAAACGAGCAGTACTTC
TRBJ2-5	TRBV28	NA	NA	CASSSGTTTSETQYF	TGTGCCAGCAGTTCCGGGACAACGACGTCAGAGACCCAGTACTTC
TRBJ2-1	TRBV5-4	NA	NA	CASSSKDSPLDEQFF	TGTGCCAGCAGTAGTAAGGACAGCCCTTTGGATGAGCAGTTCTTC
TRBJ2-1	TRBV2	TRBD2	NA	CASRPGLGAYNEQFF	TGTGCCAGCAGGCCGGGACTAGGAGCCTACAATGAGCAGTTCTTC
TRBJ1-1	TRBV5-1	NA	NA	CASSYAGVVDTEAFF	TGCGCCAGCAGCTACGCAGGGGTAGTCGACACTGAAGCTTTCTTT
TRBJ1-2	TRBV9	NA	NA	CASSSRSGYTF	TGTGCCAGCAGCTCTCGGTCCGGCTACACCTTC
TRBJ2-7	TRBV14	NA	NA	CASSPRVSLTYEQYF	TGTGCCAGCAGCCCCCGTGTCTCACTCACCTACGAGCAGTACTTC
TRBJ2-7	TRBV23-1	NA	NA	CARPPGQDQPTGEQYF	TGCGCCAGGCCGCCGGGGCAGGACCAACCGACAGGAGAGCAGTACTTC
TRBJ1-1	TRBV6-1	NA	NA	CASTLAGRGTEAFF	TGTGCCAGCACCCTGGCAGGGCGAGGAACTGAAGCTTTCTTT
TRBJ1-1	TRBV2	NA	NA	CAYSRVEAFF	TGTGCCTATAGCCGAGTTGAAGCTTTCTTT
TRBJ1-5	TRBV9	TRBD1	NA	CASSGTGGQPQHF	TGTGCCAGCAGCGGGACAGGGGGACAGCCCCAGCATTTT
TRBJ2-7	TRBV5-5	TRBD1	once	CASSFVGTGAYEQYF	TGTGCCAGCAGCTTCGTCGGGACAGGGGCCTACGAGCAGTACTTC
TRBJ2-7	TRBV5-4	TRBD1	NA	CASSSGTESYEQYF	TGTGCCAGCAGCTCCGGGACAGAATCCTACGAGCAGTACTTC
TRBJ2-1	TRBV7-3	TRBD2	few	CASSLDGRALGNEQFF	TGTGCCAGCAGCTTAGACGGGAGGGCCTTGGGCAATGAGCAGTTCTTC
TRBJ2-1	TRBV28	NA	NA	CASSLTRNEQFF	TGTGCCAGCAGTTTAACCCGGAATGAGCAGTTCTTC
TRBJ2-7	TRBV2	TRBD1	once	CASRDPGTGAYEQYF	TGTGCCAGCAGGGATCCCGGGACAGGGGCCTACGAGCAGTACTTC
TRBJ2-3	TRBV18	TRBD1	NA	CASSPGTDTDTQYF	TGTGCCAGCTCCCCCGGGACAGACACAGATACGCAGTATTTT
TRBJ2-3	TRBV5-1	TRBD2	NA	CASSPGLAGATDTQYF	TGCGCCAGCAGCCCGGGACTAGCGGGAGCGACAGATACGCAGTATTTT
TRBJ2-7	TRBV30	TRBD1	NA	CAWRGTGQYEQYF	TGTGCCTGGAGGGGGACAGGACAATACGAGCAGTACTTC
TRBJ2-7	TRBV7-3	TRBD2	NA	CASSLFSGLAATEQYF	TGTGCCAGCAGCTTATTTTCGGGACTAGCGGCCACCGAGCAGTACTTC
TRBJ2-7	TRBV28	NA	NA	CASSYTDRRLYEQYF	TGTGCCAGCAGTTACACGGACAGACGGCTCTACGAGCAGTACTTC
TRBJ2-7	TRBV4-1	TRBD2	NA	CASSQTAAGGPGGYEQYF	TGCGCCAGCAGCCAGACCGCAGCGGGAGGGCCCGGGGGCTACGAGCAGTACTTC
TRBJ2-1	TRBV6-6	NA	NA	CASSLVEGVGNEQFF	TGTGCCAGCAGTCTCGTTGAGGGAGTGGGAAATGAGCAGTTCTTC
TRBJ2-7	TRBV18	TRBD1	NA	CASSPGTGSYEQYF	TGTGCCAGCTCACCCGGGACAGGGAGCTACGAGCAGTACTTC
TRBJ2-7	TRBV19	NA	NA	CASSIARGLSYEQYF	TGTGCCAGTAGTATAGCCAGGGGCCTCTCCTACGAGCAGTACTTC
TRBJ2-5	TRBV28	TRBD1	NA	CASNRRDRGRETQYF	TGTGCCAGCAACCGCCGGGACAGGGGTCGGGAGACCCAGTACTTC
TRBJ1-5	TRBV5-5	TRBD1	NA	CASSLEQGVQPQHF	TGTGCCAGCAGCTTGGAACAGGGGGTTCAGCCCCAGCATTTT
TRBJ1-4	TRBV18	TRBD1	NA	CASSPLGQASTNEKLFF	TGTGCCAGCTCACCTCTAGGACAGGCTTCAACTAATGAAAAACTGTTTTTT
TRBJ1-5	TRBV28	TRBD1	NA	CASSFWSGQGYQPQHF	TGTGCCAGCAGTTTTTGGTCGGGACAGGGGTATCAGCCCCAGCATTTT
TRBJ2-4	TRBV11-2	NA	NA	CASSPIAKNIQYF	TGTGCCAGCAGCCCCATAGCCAAAAACATTCAGTACTTC
TRBJ2-1	TRBV19	NA	NA	CASSIQGASYNEQFF	TGTGCCAGTAGTATTCAAGGGGCCTCCTACAATGAGCAGTTCTTC
TRBJ2-7	TRBV7-8	NA	NA	CASSLVNEQYF	TGTGCCAGCAGCTTAGTTAACGAGCAGTACTTC
TRBJ2-7	TRBV2	NA	NA	CASSEPTGIGQYF	TGTGCCAGCAGTGAACCTACAGGGATAGGTCAGTACTTC
TRBJ2-7	TRBV18	NA	NA	CASSPTRREQYF	TGTGCCAGCTCACCCACCAGGAGGGAGCAGTACTTC
TRBJ2-5	TRBV5-1	TRBD2	NA	CASSLSGEQETQYF	TGCGCCAGCAGCTTGAGCGGGGAACAAGAGACCCAGTACTTC
TRBJ1-1	TRBV27	NA	NA	CASSWSGAFWAFF	TGTGCCAGCAGTTGGTCAGGGGCGTTTTGGGCTTTCTTT
TRBJ1-1	TRBV7-9	TRBD1	few	CASRSRTGVAFF	TGTGCCAGCAGATCCCGGACAGGGGTCGCTTTCTTT
TRBJ2-1	TRBV2	TRBD2	NA	CASSENSGRGEQFF	TGTGCCAGCAGTGAAAATAGCGGGAGGGGTGAGCAGTTCTTC
TRBJ1-5	TRBV28	TRBD1	NA	CASSSYRQLDRDGNQPQHF	TGTGCCAGCAGTTCGTATCGCCAACTGGACAGGGACGGCAATCAGCCCCAGCATTTT
TRBJ1-1	TRBV6-6	TRBD1	once	CASTLTGGYTEAFF	TGTGCCAGCACTTTAACAGGGGGCTACACTGAAGCTTTCTTT
TRBJ2-6	TRBV7-9	TRBD1	NA	CASSSTTGSGANVLTF	TGTGCCAGCAGCTCAACGACAGGGTCTGGGGCCAACGTCCTGACTTTC
TRBJ2-1	TRBV7-9	TRBD2	NA	CASSPRPGTGEGIEQFF	TGTGCCAGCAGCCCCCGCCCGGGGACCGGGGAGGGGATTGAGCAGTTCTTC
TRBJ2-6	TRBV6-4	NA	NA	CASSDDDSAGANVLTF	TGTGCCAGCAGTGACGATGACAGTGCTGGGGCCAACGTCCTGACTTTC
TRBJ1-5	TRBV2	NA	NA	CASNDLGSGNQPQHF	TGTGCCAGCAATGACCTAGGGAGCGGCAATCAGCCCCAGCATTTT
TRBJ2-7	TRBV9	TRBD2	NA	CASSVGLAGVYEQYF	TGTGCCAGCAGCGTAGGATTAGCGGGAGTGTACGAGCAGTACTTC
TRBJ2-5	TRBV6-1	NA	once	CASSKTTTGTQYF	TGTGCCAGCAGCAAAACTACGACAGGGACCCAGTACTTC
TRBJ1-1	TRBV7-6	TRBD1	NA	CASSLILAGGLNTEAFF	TGTGCCAGCAGCTTAATTTTGGCAGGGGGATTGAACACTGAAGCTTTCTTT
TRBJ1-5	TRBV19	NA	NA	CASSIRGSNQPQHF	TGTGCCAGTAGTATAAGGGGTTCCAATCAGCCCCAGCATTTT